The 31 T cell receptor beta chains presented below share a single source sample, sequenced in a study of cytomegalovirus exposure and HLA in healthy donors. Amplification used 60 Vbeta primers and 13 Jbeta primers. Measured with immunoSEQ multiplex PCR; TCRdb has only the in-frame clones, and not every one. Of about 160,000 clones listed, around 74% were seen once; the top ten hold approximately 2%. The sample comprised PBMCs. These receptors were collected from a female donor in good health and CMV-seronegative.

CDR3 amino acids: CASSLAWDRETQYF. CDR3 bases: TGTGCCAGCAGCTTAGCGTGGGACAGAGAGACCCAGTACTTC. The genes are TRBV7-7 and TRBJ2-5; 7 bases are shared with TRBD1. Germline V gene sequence: CDR1 SSHAT, CDR2 FNYEAQ (reference sequence). V lost 0 bases to trimming and J lost 4 bases; unmatched junction nucleotides: 2. The CDR3 covers 14 residues.

The CDR3 nucleotides are TGTGCCAGCAGTTTCACAGGGACTGGAAACACCATATATTTT. Encoded protein: CASSFTGTGNTIYF. This chain links TRBV6-6 with TRBJ1-3, with a tentative D call TRBD1 (6 bases). The ends were cut back, 4 bases at V and 2 bases at J, with 9 bases in the middle. The CDR3 sequence is 14 residues long. Germline CDR1 reads MNHNY; CDR2 reads SVGAGI (reference sequence).

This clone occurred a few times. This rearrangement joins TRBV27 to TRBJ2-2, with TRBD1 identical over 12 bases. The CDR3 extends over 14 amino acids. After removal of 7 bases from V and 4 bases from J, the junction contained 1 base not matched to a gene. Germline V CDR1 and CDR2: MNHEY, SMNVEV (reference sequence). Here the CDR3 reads CASTGQGATGELFF. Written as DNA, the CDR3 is TGTGCCAGCACGGGACAGGGGGCCACCGGGGAGCTGTTTTTT.

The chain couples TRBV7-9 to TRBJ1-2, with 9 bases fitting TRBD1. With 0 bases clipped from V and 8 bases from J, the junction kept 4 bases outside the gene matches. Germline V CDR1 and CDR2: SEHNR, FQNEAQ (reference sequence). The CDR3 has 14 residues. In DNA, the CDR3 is TGTGCCAGCAGCTTAGCGAGGACAGGGGAAGGCTACACCTTC. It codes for CASSLARTGEGYTF.

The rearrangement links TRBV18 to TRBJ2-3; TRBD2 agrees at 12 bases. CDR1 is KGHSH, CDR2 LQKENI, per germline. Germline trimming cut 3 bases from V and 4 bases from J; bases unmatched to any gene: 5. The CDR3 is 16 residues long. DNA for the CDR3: TGTGCCAGCTCACCTCTAGCGGGAGGGCCTGCAGATACGCAGTATTTT. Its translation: CASSPLAGGPADTQYF.

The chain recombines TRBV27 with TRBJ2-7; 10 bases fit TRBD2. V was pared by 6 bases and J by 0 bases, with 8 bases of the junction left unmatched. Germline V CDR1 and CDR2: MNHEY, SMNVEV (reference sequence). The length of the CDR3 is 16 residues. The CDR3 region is CASRFISGGSSYEQYF. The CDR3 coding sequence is TGTGCCAGCAGATTTATTAGCGGGGGGAGCTCCTACGAGCAGTACTTC.

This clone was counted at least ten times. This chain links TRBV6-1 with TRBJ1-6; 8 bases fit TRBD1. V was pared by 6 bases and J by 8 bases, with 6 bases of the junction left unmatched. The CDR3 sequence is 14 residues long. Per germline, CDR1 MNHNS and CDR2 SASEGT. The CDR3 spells CASRNRGEHSPLHF. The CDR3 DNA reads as TGTGCCAGCAGGAACAGGGGGGAACATTCACCCCTCCACTTT.

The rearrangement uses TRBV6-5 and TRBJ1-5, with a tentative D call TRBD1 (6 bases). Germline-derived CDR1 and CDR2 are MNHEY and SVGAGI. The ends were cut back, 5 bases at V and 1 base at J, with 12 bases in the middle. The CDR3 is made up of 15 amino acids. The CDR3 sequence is CASSRGAVSNQPQHF. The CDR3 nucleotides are TGTGCCAGCAGTCGGGGGGCAGTAAGCAATCAGCCCCAGCATTTT.

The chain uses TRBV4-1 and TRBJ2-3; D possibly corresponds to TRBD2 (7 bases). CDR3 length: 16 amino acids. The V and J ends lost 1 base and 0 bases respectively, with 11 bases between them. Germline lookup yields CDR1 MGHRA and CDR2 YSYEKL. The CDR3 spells CASSQAGGPSTDTQYF. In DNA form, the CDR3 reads TGCGCCAGCAGCCAAGCGGGGGGCCCTAGCACAGATACGCAGTATTTT.

CDR3 DNA sequence: TGTGCCAGCAGTCAATACAGGGATAGCAATCAGCCCCAGCATTTT. This codes for CASSQYRDSNQPQHF. The genes are TRBV2 and TRBJ1-5; D possibly corresponds to TRBD1 (6 bases). The CDR3 spans 15 residues. Germline lookup yields CDR1 SNHLY and CDR2 FYNNEI. V lost 5 bases and J 0 bases, leaving 11 bases between the germline ends.

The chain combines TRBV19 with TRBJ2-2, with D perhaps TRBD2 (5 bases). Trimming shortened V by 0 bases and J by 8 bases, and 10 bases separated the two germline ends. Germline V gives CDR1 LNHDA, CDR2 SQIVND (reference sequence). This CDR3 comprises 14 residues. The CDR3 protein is CASSIDQTTGELFF. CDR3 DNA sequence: TGTGCCAGTAGTATAGATCAGACTACTGGGGAGCTGTTTTTT.

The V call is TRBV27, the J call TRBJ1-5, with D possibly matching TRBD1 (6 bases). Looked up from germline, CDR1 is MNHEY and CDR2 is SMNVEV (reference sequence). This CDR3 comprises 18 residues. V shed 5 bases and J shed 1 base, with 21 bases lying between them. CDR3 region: CASSRAPGGAESNQPQHF. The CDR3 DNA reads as TGTGCCAGCAGTCGGGCTCCGGGGGGCGCAGAGAGCAATCAGCCCCAGCATTTT.

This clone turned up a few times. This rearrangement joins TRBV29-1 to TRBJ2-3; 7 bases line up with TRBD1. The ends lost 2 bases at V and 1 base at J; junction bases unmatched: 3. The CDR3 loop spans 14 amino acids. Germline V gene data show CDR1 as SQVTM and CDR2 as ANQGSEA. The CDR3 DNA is TGCAGCGTTGAACAGGGGGATGGCACAGATACGCAGTATTTT. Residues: CSVEQGDGTDTQYF.

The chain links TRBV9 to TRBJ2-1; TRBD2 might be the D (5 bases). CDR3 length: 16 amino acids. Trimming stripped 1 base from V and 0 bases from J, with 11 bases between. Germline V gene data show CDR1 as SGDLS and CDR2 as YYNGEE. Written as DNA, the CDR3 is TGTGCCAGCAGCGTACTAACTGGGAGCTCCTACAATGAGCAGTTCTTC. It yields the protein CASSVLTGSSYNEQFF.

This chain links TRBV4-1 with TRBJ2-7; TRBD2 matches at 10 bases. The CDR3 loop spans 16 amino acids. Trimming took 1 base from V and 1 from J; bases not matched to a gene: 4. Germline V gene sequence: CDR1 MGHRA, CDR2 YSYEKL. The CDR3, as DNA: TGCGCCAGCAGCCAAGCCCCTAGCGGGAGTTCCTACGAGCAGTACTTC. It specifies CASSQAPSGSSYEQYF.

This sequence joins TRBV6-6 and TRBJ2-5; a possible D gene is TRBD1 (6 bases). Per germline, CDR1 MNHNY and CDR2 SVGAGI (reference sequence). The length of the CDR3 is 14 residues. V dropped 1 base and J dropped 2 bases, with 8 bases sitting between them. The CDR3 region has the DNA TGTGCCAGCAGTTACTTAGGACAGCAAGAGACCCAGTACTTC. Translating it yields CASSYLGQQETQYF.

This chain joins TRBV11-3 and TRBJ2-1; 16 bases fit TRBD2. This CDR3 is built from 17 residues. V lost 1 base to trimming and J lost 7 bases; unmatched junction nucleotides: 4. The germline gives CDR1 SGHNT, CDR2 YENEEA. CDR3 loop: CASSLGGLAGGPNEQFF. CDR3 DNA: TGTGCCAGCAGCTTAGGGGGACTAGCGGGAGGGCCGAATGAGCAGTTCTTC.

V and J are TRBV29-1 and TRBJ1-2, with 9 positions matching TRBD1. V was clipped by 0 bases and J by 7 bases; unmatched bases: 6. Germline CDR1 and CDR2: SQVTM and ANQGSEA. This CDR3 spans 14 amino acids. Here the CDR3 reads CSVEDGGTGPGYTF. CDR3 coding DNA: TGCAGCGTTGAAGATGGTGGGACAGGGCCTGGCTACACCTTC.

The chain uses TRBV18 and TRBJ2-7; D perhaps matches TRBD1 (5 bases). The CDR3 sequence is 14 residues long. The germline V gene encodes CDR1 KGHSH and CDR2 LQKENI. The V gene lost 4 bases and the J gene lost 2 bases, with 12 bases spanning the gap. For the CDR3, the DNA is TGTGCCAGCTCACGAACAGGTAATCCCTACGAGCAGTACTTC. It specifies CASSRTGNPYEQYF.

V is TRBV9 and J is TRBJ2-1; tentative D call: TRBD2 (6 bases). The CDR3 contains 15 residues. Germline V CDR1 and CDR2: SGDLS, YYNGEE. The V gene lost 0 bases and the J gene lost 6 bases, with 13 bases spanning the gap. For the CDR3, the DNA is TGTGCCAGCAGCGTAGGTCTTCAGGGAGGCAATGAGCAGTTCTTC. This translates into CASSVGLQGGNEQFF.

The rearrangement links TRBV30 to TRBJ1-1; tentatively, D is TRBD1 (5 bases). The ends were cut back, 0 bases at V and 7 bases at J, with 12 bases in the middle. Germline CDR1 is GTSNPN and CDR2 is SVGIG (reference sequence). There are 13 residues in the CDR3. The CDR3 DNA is TGTGCCTGGAGTGTACGGTGGCAGGGTGAAGCTTTCTTT. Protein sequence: CAWSVRWQGEAFF. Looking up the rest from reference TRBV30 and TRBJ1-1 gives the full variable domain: SQTIHQWPATLVQPVGSPLSLECTVEGTSNPNLYWYRQAAGRGLQLLFYSVGIGQISSEVPQNLSASRPQDRQFILSSKKLLLSDSGFYLCAWSVRWQGEAFFGQGTRLTVV.

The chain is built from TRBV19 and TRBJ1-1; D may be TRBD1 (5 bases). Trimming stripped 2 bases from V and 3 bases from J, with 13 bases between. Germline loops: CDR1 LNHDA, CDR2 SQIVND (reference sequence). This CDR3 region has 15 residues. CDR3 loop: CASSIKGRADTEAFF. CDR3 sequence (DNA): TGTGCCAGTAGTATAAAGGGCAGGGCGGACACTGAAGCTTTCTTT.

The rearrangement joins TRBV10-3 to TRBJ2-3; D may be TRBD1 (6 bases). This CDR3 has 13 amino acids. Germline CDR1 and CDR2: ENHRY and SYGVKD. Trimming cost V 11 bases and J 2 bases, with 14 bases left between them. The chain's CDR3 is CALKKGDTDTQYF. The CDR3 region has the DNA TGTGCCCTCAAAAAGGGGGACACAGATACGCAGTATTTT.

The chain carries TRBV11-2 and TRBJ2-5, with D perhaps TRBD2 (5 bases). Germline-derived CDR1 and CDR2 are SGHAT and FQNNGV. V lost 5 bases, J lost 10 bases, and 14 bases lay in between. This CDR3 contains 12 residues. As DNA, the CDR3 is TGTGCCAGCAGCCAACCCTCCGGGGACCAGTACTTC. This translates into CASSQPSGDQYF. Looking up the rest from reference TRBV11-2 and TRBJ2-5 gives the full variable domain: EAGVAQSPRYKIIEKRQSVAFWCNPISGHATLYWYQQILGQGPKLLIQFQNNGVVDDSQLPKDRFSAERLKGVDSTLKIQPAKLEDSAVYLCASSQPSGDQYFGPGTRLLVL.

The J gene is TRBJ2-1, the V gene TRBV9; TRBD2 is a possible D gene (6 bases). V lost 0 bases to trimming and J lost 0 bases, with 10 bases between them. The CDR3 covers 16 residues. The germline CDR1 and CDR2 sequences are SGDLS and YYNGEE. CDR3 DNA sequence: TGTGCCAGCAGCGTAGCCCTGACTAGCTCCTACAATGAGCAGTTCTTC. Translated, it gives CASSVALTSSYNEQFF.

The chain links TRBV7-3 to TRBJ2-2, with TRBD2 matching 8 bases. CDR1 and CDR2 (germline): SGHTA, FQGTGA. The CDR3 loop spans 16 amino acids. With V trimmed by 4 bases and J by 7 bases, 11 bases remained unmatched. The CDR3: CASSSLARGGIGELFF. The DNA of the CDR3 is TGTGCCAGCAGCTCGCTAGCCCGGGGGGGCATCGGGGAGCTGTTTTTT. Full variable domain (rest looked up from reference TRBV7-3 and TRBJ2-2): GAGVSQTPSNKVTEKGKYVELRCDPISGHTALYWYRQSLGQGPEFLIYFQGTGAADDSGLPNDRFFAVRPEGSVSTLKIQRTERGDSAVYLCASSSLARGGIGELFFGEGSRLTVL.

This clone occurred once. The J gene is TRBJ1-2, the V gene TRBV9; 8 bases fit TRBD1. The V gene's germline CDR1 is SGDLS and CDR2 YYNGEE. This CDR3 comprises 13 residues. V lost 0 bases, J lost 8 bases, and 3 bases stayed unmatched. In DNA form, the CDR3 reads TGTGCCAGCAGCGTAGGGACAGGGCTGGGCTACACCTTC. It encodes CASSVGTGLGYTF.

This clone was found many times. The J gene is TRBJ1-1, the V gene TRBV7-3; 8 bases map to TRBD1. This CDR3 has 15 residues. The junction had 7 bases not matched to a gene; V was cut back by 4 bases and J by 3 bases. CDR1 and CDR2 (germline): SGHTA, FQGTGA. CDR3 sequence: CASSSTGGGYTEAFF. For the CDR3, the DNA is TGTGCCAGCAGCTCAACAGGGGGGGGGTACACTGAAGCTTTCTTT.

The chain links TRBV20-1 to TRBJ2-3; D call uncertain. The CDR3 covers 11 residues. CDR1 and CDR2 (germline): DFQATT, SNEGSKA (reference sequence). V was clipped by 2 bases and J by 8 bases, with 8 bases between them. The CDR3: CSARRESTQYF. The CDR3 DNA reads TGCAGTGCTAGACGAGAGAGTACGCAGTATTTT.

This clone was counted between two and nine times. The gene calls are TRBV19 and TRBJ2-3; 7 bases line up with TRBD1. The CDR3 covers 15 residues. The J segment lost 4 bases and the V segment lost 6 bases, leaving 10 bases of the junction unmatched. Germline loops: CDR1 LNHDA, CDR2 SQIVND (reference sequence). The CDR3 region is CASRNRQGISDTQYF. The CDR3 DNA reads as TGTGCCAGTAGAAACCGACAGGGAATATCAGATACGCAGTATTTT.

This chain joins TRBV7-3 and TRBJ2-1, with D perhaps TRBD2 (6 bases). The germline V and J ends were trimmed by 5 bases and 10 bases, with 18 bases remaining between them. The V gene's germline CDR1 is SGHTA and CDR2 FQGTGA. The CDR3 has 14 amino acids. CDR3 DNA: TGTGCCAGCAGCCGCGGAGGGGCGGCGCGGGAGCAGTTCTTC. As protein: CASSRGGAAREQFF.